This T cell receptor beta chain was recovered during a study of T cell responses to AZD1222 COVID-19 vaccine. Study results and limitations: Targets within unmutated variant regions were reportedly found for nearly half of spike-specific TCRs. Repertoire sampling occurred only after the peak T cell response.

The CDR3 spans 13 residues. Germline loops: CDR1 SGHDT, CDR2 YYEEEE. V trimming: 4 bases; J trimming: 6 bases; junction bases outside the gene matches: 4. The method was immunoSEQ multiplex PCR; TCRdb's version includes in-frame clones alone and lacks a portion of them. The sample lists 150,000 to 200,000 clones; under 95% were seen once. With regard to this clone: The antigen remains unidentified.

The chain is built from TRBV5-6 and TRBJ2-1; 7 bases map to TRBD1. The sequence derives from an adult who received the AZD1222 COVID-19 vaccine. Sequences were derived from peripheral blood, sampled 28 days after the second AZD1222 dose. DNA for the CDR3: TGTGCCAGCAGCCAGGACAGGAGCAATGAGCAGTTCTTC. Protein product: CASSQDRSNEQFF.